This passage covers 18 T cell receptor beta chains from one sample sequenced in a study of T cells in Graves' hyperthyroidism and ophthalmopathy. Amplification of TCR beta CDR3 regions was performed using RNA transcripts as template. An initial round of RT-PCR targeting the TCR CDR3 relied on the HTBI primer set. TCRdb re-called the multiplex PCR reads through MiXCR, storing one row per CDR3 protein. The sample lists fewer than 700,000 distinct CDR3 sequences, roughly 16% seen once, with 3.8% in the top ten. The specimen was blood. Source of these receptors: a woman aged 30 to 39 with Graves' hyperthyroidism.

In this sample, this clonotype turned up a few times. The chain joins TRBV19 to TRBJ2-6, with 9 bases aligning to TRBD1. The CDR3 contains 13 residues. The germline CDR1 and CDR2 sequences are LNHDA and SQIVND (reference sequence). V trimming: 4 bases; J trimming: 19 bases; junction bases outside the gene matches: 11. The CDR3 here is CASSTGSGTGQTF. The DNA for the CDR3 is TGTGCCAGTAGTACCGGTTCCGGGACAGGGCAAACTTTC.

J is TRBJ2-1 and V is TRBV6-2 or TRBV6-3, with 10 bases aligning to TRBD2. Germline trimming cut 7 bases from V and 0 bases from J; bases unmatched to any gene: 6. Germline V lookup: CDR1 MNHEY, CDR2 SVGEGT. This CDR3 comprises 16 residues. The CDR3 bases are TGTGCCAGCACCCCAAGCGGGAGGGTCTCCTACAATGAGCAGTTCTTC. It encodes CASTPSGRVSYNEQFF.

This clonotype was observed at least ten times. The gene calls are TRBV30 and TRBJ1-6; D is unresolved. The CDR3 has 12 amino acids. V was cut by 4 bases and J by 8 bases, with 9 bases left in between. Germline V gene lookup returns CDR1 GTSNPN and CDR2 SVGIG (reference sequence). The CDR3 loop is CAWTDGHSPLHF. In DNA form, the CDR3 reads TGTGCCTGGACAGACGGCCATTCACCCCTCCACTTT.

This chain connects TRBV6-1 to TRBJ1-4; TRBD1 aligns across 11 bases. J was trimmed by 7 bases and V by 6 bases; bases with no gene match: 4. Germline CDR1 MNHNS, CDR2 SASEGT. The CDR3 is 14 amino acids. The DNA for the CDR3 is TGTGCCAGCAGCTGGGACAGGGGGAGTGAAAAACTGTTTTTT. Translation gives CASSWDRGSEKLFF.

This clonotype has just a few counts. This sequence joins TRBV27 and TRBJ2-7; D may be TRBD2 (6 bases). This CDR3 comprises 15 residues. Germline-derived CDR1 and CDR2 are MNHEY and SMNVEV (reference sequence). Between the trimmed V and J ends, which lost 5 bases and 2 bases, there was a span of 16 bases. DNA for the CDR3: TGTGCCAGCAGTCCCCTGGGACTCGGGGCCTACGAGCAGTACTTC. This gives the protein CASSPLGLGAYEQYF.

The sample holds a few counts of this clonotype. The gene calls are TRBV11-2 and TRBJ2-7; D perhaps matches TRBD1 (5 bases). V was cut by 5 bases and J by 4 bases, with 9 bases left in between. CDR1 SGHAT and CDR2 FQNNGV come from the germline V gene. This CDR3 comprises 12 residues. CDR3 amino acids: CASSVDRYEQYF. The DNA for the CDR3 is TGTGCCAGCAGCGTTGACAGATACGAGCAGTACTTC. Together with reference TRBV11-2 and TRBJ2-7, the CDR3 gives the full variable domain: EAGVAQSPRYKIIEKRQSVAFWCNPISGHATLYWYQQILGQGPKLLIQFQNNGVVDDSQLPKDRFSAERLKGVDSTLKIQPAKLEDSAVYLCASSVDRYEQYFGPGTRLTVT.

This clonotype was seen at least ten times. The V gene is TRBV12-3 or TRBV12-4, the J gene TRBJ2-7; 9 bases match TRBD1. V lost 5 bases, J lost 3 bases, and 8 bases stayed unmatched. This CDR3 contains 15 residues. CDR3 in DNA: TGTGCCAGCAGTAAAATGCCGGGACAGGGCTACGAGCAGTACTTC. Translation: CASSKMPGQGYEQYF.

The rearrangement uses TRBV18 and TRBJ1-4, with D unclear. The CDR3 spans 15 residues. V was pared by 1 base and J by 4 bases, with 10 bases between. Germline lookup yields CDR1 KGHSH and CDR2 LQKENI. The CDR3 sequence is CASSPRLEGNEKLFF. CDR3 nucleotide sequence: TGTGCCAGCTCACCACGGCTAGAGGGTAATGAAAAACTGTTTTTT.

This clonotype was counted a few times. The chain has TRBV18 and TRBJ2-2; D remains ambiguous. Germline CDR1 is KGHSH and CDR2 is LQKENI. V was trimmed by 2 bases and J by 4 bases, leaving 8 bases between them. The CDR3 is 14 amino acids. CDR3 residues: CASSPERSTGELFF. CDR3 nucleotide sequence: TGTGCCAGCTCACCAGAGAGGAGCACCGGGGAGCTGTTTTTT.

This clonotype was seen ten or more times. The CDR3 nucleotides are TGTGCCAGCAGTTTACAGGGCCTCAATCAGCCCCAGCATTTT. Its protein is CASSLQGLNQPQHF. The rearrangement joins TRBV28 to TRBJ1-5; TRBD1 might be the D (5 bases). Per the germline V gene, CDR1 is MDHEN and CDR2 is SYDVKM. V lost 2 bases and J lost 3, with 8 bases in between. The CDR3 extends over 14 amino acids.

J is TRBJ2-1 and V is TRBV11-1; D may be TRBD1 (6 bases). The CDR3 covers 13 residues. The germline V gene encodes CDR1 SGHAT and CDR2 FQDESV (reference sequence). V lost 5 bases and J lost 15, with 20 bases in between. CDR3 coding DNA: TGTGCCAGCAGCCAAGAGAGAGGGGACATTTGGTTCTTC. Its protein product is CASSQERGDIWFF.

This sequence joins TRBV19 and TRBJ2-1; D uncertain. There are 11 residues in the CDR3. Trimming cost V 7 bases and J 10 bases, with 11 bases left between them. The germline V gene has CDR1 LNHDA and CDR2 SQIVND (reference sequence). The chain's CDR3 is CASIVGREQFF. The CDR3, as DNA: TGTGCCAGTATAGTGGGCAGGGAGCAGTTCTTC. Filled out from reference TRBV19 and TRBJ2-1, the complete variable domain reads DGGITQSPKYLFRKEGQNVTLSCEQNLNHDAMYWYRQDPGQGLRLIYYSQIVNDFQKGDIAEGYSVSREKKESFPLTVTSAQKNPTAFYLCASIVGREQFFGPGTRLTVL.

This clonotype was seen many times. The rearrangement joins TRBV11-2 to TRBJ2-1; D gene ambiguous. Germline V CDR1 and CDR2: SGHAT, FQNNGV. CDR3 length: 13 residues. The ends were cut back, 0 bases at V and 7 bases at J, with 7 bases in the middle. CDR3 bases: TGTGCCAGCAGCTTAGAAGTGGGTAATGAGCAGTTCTTC. Residues: CASSLEVGNEQFF.

This clonotype was observed many times. The chain links TRBV20-1 to TRBJ1-3; D call uncertain. The CDR3 spans 12 residues. Trimming removed 0 bases at V and 8 bases at J, with 8 bases between. Germline V lookup: CDR1 DFQATT, CDR2 SNEGSKA (reference sequence). The CDR3 bases are TGCAGTGCTAGAGATCTGAGGCACACCATATATTTT. It codes for CSARDLRHTIYF.

J is TRBJ2-5 and V is TRBV28; 7 bases are shared with TRBD2. J lost 5 bases, V lost 10 bases, and 13 bases had no gene match. Germline V CDR1 and CDR2: MDHEN, SYDVKM. The CDR3 contains 14 residues. Written as DNA, the CDR3 is TGTGCCACGGGGAGGGCGCCAGACCGGGAGACCCAGTACTTC. Translating it yields CATGRAPDRETQYF.

This clonotype was picked up a small number of times. The chain uses TRBV2 and TRBJ1-3, with 10 nucleotides matching TRBD1. The V and J ends lost 6 bases and 0 bases, in that order; junction bases with no gene match: 5. The germline V gene encodes CDR1 SNHLY and CDR2 FYNNEI. The CDR3 contains 16 residues. Written as DNA, the CDR3 is TGTGCCAGCAGGGGACAGGGGAAGGACTCTGGAAACACCATATATTTT. This encodes CASRGQGKDSGNTIYF.

This clonotype was observed at least ten times. This rearrangement joins TRBV2 to TRBJ2-7, with D tentatively TRBD2 (6 bases). This CDR3 has 14 residues. Trimming took off 5 bases at V and 0 bases at J, with 11 bases between the two ends. Germline assignment: CDR1 SNHLY and CDR2 FYNNEI. The chain's CDR3 is CASSSEGSSYEQYF. CDR3 coding DNA: TGTGCCAGCAGTTCGGAGGGGAGCTCCTACGAGCAGTACTTC. The whole variable domain, filled in from reference TRBV2 and TRBJ2-7, reads EPEVTQTPSHQVTQMGQEVILRCVPISNHLYFYWYRQILGQKVEFLVSFYNNEISEKSEIFDDQFSVERPDGSNFTLKIRSTKLEDSAMYFCASSSEGSSYEQYFGPGTRLTVT.

The V call is TRBV5-1, the J call TRBJ2-1, with D tentatively TRBD1 or TRBD2 (5 bases each). The CDR3 totals 13 residues. V shed 4 bases and J shed 12 bases, with 17 bases lying between them. Germline CDR1 and CDR2: SGHRS and YFSETQ. The CDR3 is CASSIRGDGGQFF. The CDR3 region has the DNA TGCGCCAGCAGCATCAGAGGGGACGGCGGGCAGTTCTTC.